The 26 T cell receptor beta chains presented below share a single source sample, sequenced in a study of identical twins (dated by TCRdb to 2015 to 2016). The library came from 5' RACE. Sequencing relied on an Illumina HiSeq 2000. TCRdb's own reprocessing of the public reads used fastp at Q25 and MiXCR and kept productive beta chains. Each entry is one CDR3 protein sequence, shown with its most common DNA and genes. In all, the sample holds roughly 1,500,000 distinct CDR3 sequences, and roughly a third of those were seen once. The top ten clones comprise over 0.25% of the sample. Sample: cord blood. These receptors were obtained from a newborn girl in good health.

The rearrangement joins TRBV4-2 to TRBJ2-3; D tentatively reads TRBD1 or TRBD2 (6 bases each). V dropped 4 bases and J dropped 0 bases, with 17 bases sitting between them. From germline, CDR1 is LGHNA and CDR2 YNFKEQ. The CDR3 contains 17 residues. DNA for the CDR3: TGTGCCAGCAGCCGCCCACGTGGGGGGCCTAGCACAGATACGCAGTATTTT. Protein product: CASSRPRGGPSTDTQYF.

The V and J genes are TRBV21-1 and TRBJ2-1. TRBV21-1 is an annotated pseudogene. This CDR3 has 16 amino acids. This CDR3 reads CASSKRREVPYNEQFF. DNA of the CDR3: TGTGCCAGCAGCAAACGGCGGGAGGTACCTTACAATGAGCAGTTCTTC.

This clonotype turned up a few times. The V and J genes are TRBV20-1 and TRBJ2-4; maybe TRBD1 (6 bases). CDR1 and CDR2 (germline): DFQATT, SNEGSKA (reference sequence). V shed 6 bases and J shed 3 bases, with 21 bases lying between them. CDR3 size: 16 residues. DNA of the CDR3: TGCAGTGCGACGAGGGTAACAGGGACGGGCAAAAACATTCAGTACTTC. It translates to CSATRVTGTGKNIQYF.

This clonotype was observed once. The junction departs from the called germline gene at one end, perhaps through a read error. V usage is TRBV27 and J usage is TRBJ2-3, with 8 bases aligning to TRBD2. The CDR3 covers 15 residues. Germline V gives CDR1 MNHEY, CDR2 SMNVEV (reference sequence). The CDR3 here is CASRLAGGYTDAQYF. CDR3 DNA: TGTGCCAGTCGGTTGGCGGGGGGCTACACAGATGCGCAGTATTTT.

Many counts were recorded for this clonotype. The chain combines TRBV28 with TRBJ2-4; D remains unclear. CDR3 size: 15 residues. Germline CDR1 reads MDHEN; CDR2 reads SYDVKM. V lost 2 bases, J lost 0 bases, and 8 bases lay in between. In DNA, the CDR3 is TGTGCCAGCAGTTTAGATCGAGTAGCCAAAAACATTCAGTACTTC. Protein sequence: CASSLDRVAKNIQYF.

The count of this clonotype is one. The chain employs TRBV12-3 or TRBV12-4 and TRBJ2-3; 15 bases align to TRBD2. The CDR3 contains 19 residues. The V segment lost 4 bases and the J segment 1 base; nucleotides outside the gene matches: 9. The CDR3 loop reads CASSSTGLAGGPRTDTQYF. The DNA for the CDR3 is TGTGCCAGCAGTTCGACCGGACTAGCGGGGGGGCCCCGCACAGATACGCAGTATTTT.

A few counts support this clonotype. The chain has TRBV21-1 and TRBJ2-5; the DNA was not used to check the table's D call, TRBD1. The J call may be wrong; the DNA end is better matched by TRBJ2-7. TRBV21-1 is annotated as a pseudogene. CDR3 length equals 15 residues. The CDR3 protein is CASSSPDRGNYEQYF. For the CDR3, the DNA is TGTGCCAGCAGCTCCCCCGACAGGGGAAACTACGAGCAGTACTTC.

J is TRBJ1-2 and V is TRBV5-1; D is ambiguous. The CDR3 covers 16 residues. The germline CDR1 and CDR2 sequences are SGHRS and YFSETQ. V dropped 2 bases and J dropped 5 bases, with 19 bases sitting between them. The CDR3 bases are TGCGCCAGCAGCTTCCGGCAGGCCCGGTCTATGTATGGCTACACCTTC. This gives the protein CASSFRQARSMYGYTF.

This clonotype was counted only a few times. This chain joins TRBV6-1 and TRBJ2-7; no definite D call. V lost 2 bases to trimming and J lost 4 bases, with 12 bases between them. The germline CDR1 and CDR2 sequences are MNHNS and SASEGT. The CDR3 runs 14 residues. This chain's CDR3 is CASSEPTDTYEQYF. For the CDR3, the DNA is TGTGCCAGCAGTGAACCCACAGACACTTACGAGCAGTACTTC.

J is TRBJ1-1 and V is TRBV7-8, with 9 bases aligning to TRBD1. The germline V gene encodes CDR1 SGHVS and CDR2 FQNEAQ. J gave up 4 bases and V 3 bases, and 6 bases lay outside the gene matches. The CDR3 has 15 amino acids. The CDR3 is CASSFTGGAGTEAFF. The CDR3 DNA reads TGTGCCAGCAGCTTCACAGGGGGCGCCGGCACTGAAGCTTTCTTT.

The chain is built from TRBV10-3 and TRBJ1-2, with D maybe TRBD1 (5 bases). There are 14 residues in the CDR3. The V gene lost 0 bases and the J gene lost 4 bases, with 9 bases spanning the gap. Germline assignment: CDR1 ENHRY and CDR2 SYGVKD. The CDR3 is CAISESGGLYGYTF. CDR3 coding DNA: TGTGCCATCAGTGAGTCGGGGGGACTCTATGGCTACACCTTC.

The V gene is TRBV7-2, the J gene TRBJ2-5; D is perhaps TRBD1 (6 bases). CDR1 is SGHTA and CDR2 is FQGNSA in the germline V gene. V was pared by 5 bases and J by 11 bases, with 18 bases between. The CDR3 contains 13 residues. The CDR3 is CASSQQGRDEQYF. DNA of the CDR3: TGTGCCAGCAGCCAACAGGGTCGGGATGAGCAGTACTTC. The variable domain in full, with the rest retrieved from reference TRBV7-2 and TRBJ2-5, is GAGVSQSPSNKVTEKGKDVELRCDPISGHTALYWYRQSLGQGLEFLIYFQGNSAPDKSGLPSDRFSAERTGGSVSTLTIQRTQQEDSAVYLCASSQQGRDEQYFGPGTRLLVL.

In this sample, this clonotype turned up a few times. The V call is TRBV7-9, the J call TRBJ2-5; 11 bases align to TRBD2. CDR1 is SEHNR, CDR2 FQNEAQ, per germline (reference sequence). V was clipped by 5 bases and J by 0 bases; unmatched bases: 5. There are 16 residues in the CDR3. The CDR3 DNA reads TGTGCCAGCAGCACCCGGACTAGCGGGTACCAAGAGACCCAGTACTTC. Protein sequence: CASSTRTSGYQETQYF.

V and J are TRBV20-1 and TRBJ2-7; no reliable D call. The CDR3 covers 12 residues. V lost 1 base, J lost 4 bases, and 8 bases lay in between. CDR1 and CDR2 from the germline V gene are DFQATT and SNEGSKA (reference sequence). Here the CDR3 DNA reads TGCAGTGCTAGAGTGTCAGAGTACGAGCAGTACTTC. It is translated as CSARVSEYEQYF.

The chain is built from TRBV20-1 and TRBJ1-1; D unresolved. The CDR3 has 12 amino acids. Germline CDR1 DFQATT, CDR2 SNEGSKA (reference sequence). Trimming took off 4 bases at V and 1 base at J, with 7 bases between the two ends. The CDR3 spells CSAIRPNTEAFF. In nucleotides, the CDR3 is TGCAGTGCTATTAGGCCGAACACTGAAGCTTTCTTT.

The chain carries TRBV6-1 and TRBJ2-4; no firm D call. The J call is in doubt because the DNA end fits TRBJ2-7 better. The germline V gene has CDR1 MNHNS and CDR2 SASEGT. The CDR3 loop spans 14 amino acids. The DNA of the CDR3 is TGTGCCAGCAGTGAAAACGGAATTAGATACGAGCAGTACTTC. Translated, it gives CASSENGIRYEQYF.

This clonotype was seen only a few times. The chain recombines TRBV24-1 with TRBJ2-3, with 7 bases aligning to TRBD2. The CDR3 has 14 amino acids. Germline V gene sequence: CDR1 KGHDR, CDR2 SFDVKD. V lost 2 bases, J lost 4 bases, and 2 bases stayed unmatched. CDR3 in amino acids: CATSDSGRADTQYF. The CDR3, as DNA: TGTGCCACCAGTGATTCGGGGAGGGCAGATACGCAGTATTTT.

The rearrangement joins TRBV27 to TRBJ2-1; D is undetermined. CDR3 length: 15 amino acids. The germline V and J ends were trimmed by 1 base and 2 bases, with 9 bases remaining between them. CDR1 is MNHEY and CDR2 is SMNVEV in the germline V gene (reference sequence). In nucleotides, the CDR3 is TGTGCCAGCAGTTTATTTGGTAATACCTACAATGAGCAGTTCTTC. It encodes CASSLFGNTYNEQFF.

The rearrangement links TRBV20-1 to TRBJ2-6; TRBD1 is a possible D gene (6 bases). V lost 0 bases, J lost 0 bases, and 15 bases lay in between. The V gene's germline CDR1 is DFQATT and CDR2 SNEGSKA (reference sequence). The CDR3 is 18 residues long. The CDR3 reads CSARDLTGLYSGANVLTF. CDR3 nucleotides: TGCAGTGCTAGAGATCTAACAGGGCTTTACTCTGGGGCCAACGTCCTGACTTTC.

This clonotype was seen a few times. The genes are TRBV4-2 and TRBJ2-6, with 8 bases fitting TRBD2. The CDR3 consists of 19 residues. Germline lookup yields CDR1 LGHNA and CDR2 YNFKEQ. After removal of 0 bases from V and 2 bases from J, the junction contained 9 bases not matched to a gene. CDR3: CASSQEANSGVPGANVLTF. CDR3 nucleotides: TGTGCCAGCAGCCAAGAGGCAAATAGCGGGGTACCTGGGGCCAACGTCCTGACTTTC.

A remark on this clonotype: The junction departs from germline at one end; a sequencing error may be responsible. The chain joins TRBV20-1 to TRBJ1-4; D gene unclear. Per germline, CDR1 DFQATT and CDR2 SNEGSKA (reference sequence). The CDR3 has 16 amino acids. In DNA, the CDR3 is TGCAGTGCTGGAGAGGGCTCGTCGGTAACTAATGAAAAACTGTTTTTT. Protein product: CSAGEGSSVTNEKLFF.

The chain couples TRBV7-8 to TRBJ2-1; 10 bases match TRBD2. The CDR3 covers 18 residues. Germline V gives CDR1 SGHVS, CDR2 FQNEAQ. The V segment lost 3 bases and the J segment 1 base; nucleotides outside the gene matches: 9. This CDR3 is CASSFRASGGRSYNEQFF. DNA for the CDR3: TGTGCCAGCAGCTTCAGGGCTAGCGGGGGCCGATCCTACAATGAGCAGTTCTTC.

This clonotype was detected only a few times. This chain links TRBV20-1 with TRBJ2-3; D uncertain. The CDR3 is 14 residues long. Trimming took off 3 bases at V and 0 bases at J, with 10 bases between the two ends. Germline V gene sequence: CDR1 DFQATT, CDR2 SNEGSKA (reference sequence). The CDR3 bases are TGCAGTGCTAGCACGCTCCCTAGCACAGATACGCAGTATTTT. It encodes CSASTLPSTDTQYF.

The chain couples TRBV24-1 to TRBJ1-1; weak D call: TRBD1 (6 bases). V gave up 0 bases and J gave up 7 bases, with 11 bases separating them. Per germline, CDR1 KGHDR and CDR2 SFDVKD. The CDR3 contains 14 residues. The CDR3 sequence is CATSDLVQGIEAFF. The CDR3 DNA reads TGTGCCACCAGTGATTTGGTACAGGGCATTGAAGCTTTCTTT.

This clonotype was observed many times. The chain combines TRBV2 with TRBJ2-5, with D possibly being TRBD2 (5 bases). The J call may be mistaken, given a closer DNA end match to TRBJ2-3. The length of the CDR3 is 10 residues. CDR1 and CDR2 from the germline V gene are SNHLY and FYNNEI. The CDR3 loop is CASSEGTQYF. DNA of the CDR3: TGTGCCAGCAGCGAGGGTACGCAGTATTTT.

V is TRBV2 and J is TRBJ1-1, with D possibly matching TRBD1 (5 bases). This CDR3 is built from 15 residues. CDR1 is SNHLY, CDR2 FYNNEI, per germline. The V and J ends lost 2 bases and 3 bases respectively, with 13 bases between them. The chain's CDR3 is CASSEFGEQDTEAFF. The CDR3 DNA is TGTGCCAGCAGTGAATTTGGCGAACAGGACACTGAAGCTTTCTTT.